This entry lists 3 T cell receptor beta chains sequenced from one sample in a study of cytomegalovirus exposure and HLA in healthy donors (dated by TCRdb to 2017 to 2019). Receptor amplification or capture employed the immunoSEQ multiplex PCR assay. For the multiplex PCR, a mixture combining 60 forward primers for TCR Vbeta segments and 13 reverse primers for TCR Jbeta segments was used. Here the immuneACCESS table is served through TCRdb, limited to in-frame sequences with V and J called. Missing clones are a known gap in these copies; in checked studies unresolved V genes cover under half, and the rest lacks a known reason. For this sample there are under 110,000 clones; 75% to 85% appear just once. The top ten clones comprise 1.5% to 2% of the sample. Sequencing was performed on PBMCs. The receptors derive from a man aged 50-60 years in good health and CMV-seronegative.

The chain is built from TRBV5-1 and TRBJ2-3; the D is unclear. The CDR3 loop spans 14 amino acids. The ends were cut back, 5 bases at V and 2 bases at J, with 12 bases in the middle. CDR1 SGHRS and CDR2 YFSETQ come from the germline V gene. The CDR3 DNA reads as TGCGCCAGCAGTCCTCTACGATTCACAGATACGCAGTATTTT. As protein: CASSPLRFTDTQYF. The entire variable domain, with the rest obtained from reference TRBV5-1 and TRBJ2-3, is as follows: KAGVTQTPRYLIKTRGQQVTLSCSPISGHRSVSWYQQTPGQGLQFLFEYFSETQRNKGNFPGRFSGRQFSNSRSEMNVSTLELGDSALYLCASSPLRFTDTQYFGPGTRLTVL.

The genes are TRBV19 and TRBJ1-5; D is perhaps TRBD1 (5 bases). This CDR3 spans 16 amino acids. The germline V and J ends were trimmed by 5 bases and 2 bases, with 16 bases remaining between them. Germline V CDR1 and CDR2: LNHDA, SQIVND (reference sequence). CDR3 protein: CASSPNGAEGNQPQHF. CDR3 coding DNA: TGTGCCAGTAGTCCAAATGGGGCAGAAGGCAATCAGCCCCAGCATTTT.

The rearrangement uses TRBV15 and TRBJ2-5; TRBD2 agrees at 9 bases. CDR3 length equals 15 residues. From germline, CDR1 is LNHNV and CDR2 YYDKDF (reference sequence). The ends lost 5 bases at V and 4 bases at J; junction bases unmatched: 8. The CDR3 loop is CATSPSLAGRETQYF. As DNA, the CDR3 is TGTGCCACCAGCCCATCACTAGCGGGTAGAGAGACCCAGTACTTC.